This record covers a single TCR beta chain. The antigen remains unidentified. This specimen belongs to a study of T cell repertoires in cytomegalovirus infection. Study-level information: CMV infection and matching HLA type were both indicated by public TCR beta signatures.

General study points: Summed frequency of public TCR beta families distinguished CMV carriers with the relevant HLA. Dominant in the ex vivo response were TCR beta clonotypes restricted by HLA-C and specific for CMV.

MiXCR was run by TCRdb on the reads, yielding one entry per CDR3 protein. There are hundreds of thousands of distinct CDR3 sequences in the sample; 20% to 25% occur only once, and around 7.6% lies in the top ten. The source of this sequence is a human donor in good health (CMV status not recorded). Some clones in this sample may be carry-over from other donors' samples. The sequenced sample consisted of CD8+ T cells from PBMCs.

CDR3 in amino acids: CASSFGRAPSSGANVLTF. CDR3 bases: TGTGCCAGCAGCTTTGGAAGGGCACCAAGCTCTGGGGCCAACGTCCTGACTTTC. This chain joins TRBV7-2 and TRBJ2-6; no clear D gene. The CDR3 extends over 18 amino acids. Trimming took off 3 bases at V and 0 bases at J, with 15 bases between the two ends. CDR1 and CDR2 from the germline V gene are SGHTA and FQGNSA.